The 5 T cell receptor beta chains reported below all come from one sample, sequenced in a study of regulatory T cells in long-lasting Graves disease. Documented time point: newly diagnosed GD, antithyroid drugs for less than 3 months. PBMCs were the source of the RNA used for TCR sequencing. Sequencing libraries for TCR beta were prepared with iRepertoire HTBI primers and Arm-PCR of CDR3 regions. TCRdb re-called the multiplex PCR reads with MiXCR, one entry per CDR3 protein. The sample lists 240,000 or so distinct CDR3 sequences, 20% to 25% seen once, with roughly 14% in the top ten. The specimen comprised peripheral blood mononuclear cells (PBMCs), sampled at new diagnosis, from a patient treated with antithyroid drugs. Source of these receptors: a female donor with Graves disease.

The CDR3 DNA sequence: TGTGCCATCAGTGAGCGACAGGGGGCCTTAAATCAGCCCCAGCATTTT. Amino acids: CAISERQGALNQPQHF. The chain has TRBV10-3 and TRBJ1-5, with 10 bases lining up with TRBD1. The CDR3 length is 16 residues. Per germline, CDR1 ENHRY and CDR2 SYGVKD. The V gene end was trimmed by 2 bases and the J gene end by 4 bases; junction bases not matched to a gene: 5.

This clonotype was counted at least ten times. The chain recombines TRBV19 with TRBJ2-7, with D possibly being TRBD1 (5 bases). Looked up from germline, CDR1 is LNHDA and CDR2 is SQIVND (reference sequence). Trimming stripped 1 base from V and 6 bases from J, with 13 bases between. The CDR3 covers 14 residues. The CDR3 spells CASSIGAGSGEQYF. As DNA, the CDR3 is TGTGCCAGTAGTATAGGGGCAGGGTCGGGCGAGCAGTACTTC.

This clonotype was counted many times. The chain employs TRBV6-2 or TRBV6-3 and TRBJ2-1; D unresolved. The V gene's germline CDR1 is MNHEY and CDR2 SVGEGT. The CDR3 spans 15 residues. V dropped 2 bases and J dropped 8 bases, with 16 bases sitting between them. This CDR3 reads CASSYGVLYGDEQFF. CDR3 nucleotide sequence: TGTGCCAGCAGTTACGGCGTCTTATATGGCGATGAGCAGTTCTTC.

The rearrangement uses TRBV19 and TRBJ2-1; perhaps TRBD1 as D (7 bases). V was cut by 6 bases and J by 8 bases, with 14 bases left in between. This CDR3 is 13 amino acids long. Germline lookup yields CDR1 LNHDA and CDR2 SQIVND (reference sequence). The CDR3 nucleotides read TGTGCCAGTAGCACCGGAGGGGGCGATGAGCAGTTCTTC. Its protein product is CASSTGGGDEQFF.

At least ten counts were recorded for this clonotype. CDR3 sequence (DNA): TGTGCCAGCAGTTACCTGGGTTCCCGTCTTAACTATGGCTACACCTTC. This codes for CASSYLGSRLNYGYTF. J is TRBJ1-2 and V is TRBV6-5; D is ambiguous. V was trimmed by 2 bases and J by 1 base, leaving 14 bases between them. CDR1 and CDR2 (germline): MNHEY, SVGAGI. The CDR3 is 16 residues long.